This T cell receptor (beta chain) was captured by sequencing in a study of blood T cell repertoires in COVID-19. Across the study: COVID-19 samples, acute and convalescent, were from the United States, Italy and Spain.

The table lists this clone with a count of one. Enrollees, roughly 18 to 89 years old, lived in 20 to 25 US areas. Cohort allocation depended upon clinical history that participants reported. From germline, CDR1 is SGHRS and CDR2 YFSETQ. The CDR3 has 13 amino acids. V lost 4 bases and J 8 bases, leaving 12 bases between the germline ends. Authors' processing steps: Cell counts per sample came from amplifying reference gene primers. The assay was immunoSEQ multiplex PCR, and TCRdb's table has in-frame clones only and misses some. V and J calls and clone size follow that table, whereas D and trimming were derived from the DNA. The sample lists about 280,000 clones, approximately 86% occurring once.

The TCR originated in a woman aged 25 to 39 who had recovered from COVID-19. The specimen sequenced was PBMCs or T cells enriched from blood (not recorded which). The chain is built from TRBV5-1 and TRBJ2-2; possibly TRBD1 for D (5 bases). The CDR3 spells CASSPPGSGELFF. The CDR3 DNA sequence: TGCGCCAGCAGCCCCCCAGGGTCGGGGGAGCTGTTTTTT.